The 12 T cell receptor beta chains below come from one sample, sequenced in a study of response to subunit inactivated influenza vaccine. One entry per CDR3 protein, called by TCRdb with MiXCR from the RT-PCR reads. The table shows 650,000 to 850,000 distinct CDR3 sequences, with roughly 14% occurring only once. This specimen consisted of PBMCs from blood, obtained 14 to 15 days before vaccination. The receptor set was obtained from a man between 45 and 60 years old who received an inactivated influenza vaccine.

The chain joins TRBV7-2 to TRBJ2-7; no reliable D call. Germline V CDR1 and CDR2: SGHTA, FQGNSA. The CDR3 extends over 16 amino acids. Trimming shortened V by 1 base and J by 6 bases, and 19 bases separated the two germline ends. The CDR3 nucleotides are TGTGCCAGCAGCTTAGGTTTCTCCAGGTCTCCTGCCGAGCAGTACTTC. Its protein is CASSLGFSRSPAEQYF.

V and J are TRBV24-1 and TRBJ1-5; TRBD1 might be the D (5 bases). V was cut by 3 bases and J by 3 bases, with 8 bases left in between. This CDR3 contains 14 residues. Germline V lookup: CDR1 KGHDR, CDR2 SFDVKD. The CDR3 reads CATSDQGTNQPQHF. The CDR3 nucleotides read TGTGCCACCAGTGATCAAGGGACCAATCAGCCCCAGCATTTT.

This clonotype was seen ten or more times. The chain links TRBV29-1 to TRBJ2-7; D ambiguous. Germline values: CDR1 SQVTM, CDR2 ANQGSEA. Trimming removed 4 bases at V and 6 bases at J, with 16 bases between. The CDR3 is 13 residues long. The DNA for the CDR3 is TGCAGCGTTGCGAAGGAACGGAGAGGCGAGCAGTACTTC. Residues: CSVAKERRGEQYF.

The chain recombines TRBV3-1 with TRBJ1-1; the D gene is possibly TRBD1 (6 bases). The CDR3 consists of 15 residues. Germline CDR1 LGHDT, CDR2 YNNKEL (reference sequence). Between the trimmed V and J ends, which lost 4 bases and 1 base, there was a span of 13 bases. The CDR3 sequence: CASSPRGPWNTEAFF. The CDR3 DNA is TGTGCCAGCAGCCCCAGGGGTCCCTGGAACACTGAAGCTTTCTTT.

V and J are TRBV5-1 and TRBJ2-1; 8 bases fit TRBD2. Germline V gives CDR1 SGHRS, CDR2 YFSETQ. V shed 1 base and J 0 bases; nucleotides not matched to a gene: 3. The CDR3 runs 16 residues. CDR3 amino acids: CASSLLAGISYNEQFF. The DNA of the CDR3 is TGCGCCAGCAGCTTGCTAGCGGGTATCTCCTACAATGAGCAGTTCTTC.

The CDR3 bases are TGCAGTGCTCCTCAGGCGGGCGCCTCCTACGAGCAGTACTTC. It is translated as CSAPQAGASYEQYF. The chain links TRBV20-1 to TRBJ2-7; D is perhaps TRBD2 (5 bases). Germline V gives CDR1 DFQATT, CDR2 SNEGSKA (reference sequence). The CDR3 has 14 residues. V was shortened by 5 bases and J by 0 bases, with 14 bases between the two germline ends.

At least ten counts were recorded for this clonotype. The V and J genes are TRBV27 and TRBJ1-1, with D possibly matching TRBD1 (6 bases). Germline V gene data show CDR1 as MNHEY and CDR2 as SMNVEV (reference sequence). The CDR3 is 16 amino acids. V was clipped by 6 bases and J by 4 bases, with 21 bases between them. Here the CDR3 DNA reads TGTGCCAGCAGACCGGGGGCTATGGGTACCGGCACTGAAGCTTTCTTT. Encoded protein: CASRPGAMGTGTEAFF.

This clonotype was counted at least ten times. The chain couples TRBV20-1 to TRBJ2-4; TRBD1 matches 11 bases. Germline lookup yields CDR1 DFQATT and CDR2 SNEGSKA (reference sequence). V dropped 4 bases and J dropped 7; count of bases not matched to a gene: 6. CDR3 size: 14 residues. The CDR3 reads CSATPGTGGNIQYF. The CDR3 DNA reads TGCAGTGCTACACCCGGGACAGGGGGGAACATTCAGTACTTC.

The chain links TRBV4-1 to TRBJ2-5; 13 positions match TRBD2. Germline V CDR1 and CDR2: MGHRA, YSYEKL. V trimming: 2 bases; J trimming: 2 bases; junction bases outside the gene matches: 8. The CDR3 loop spans 18 amino acids. CDR3 sequence reads: CASSQSTSGGPWQETQYF. The CDR3 nucleotides are TGCGCCAGCAGCCAATCGACTAGCGGGGGGCCATGGCAAGAGACCCAGTACTTC.

About this clonotype: It may be a read error: a sequence one base away is much more abundant. J is TRBJ2-7 and V is TRBV20-1; TRBD1 matches at 10 bases. CDR1 is DFQATT and CDR2 is SNEGSKA in the germline V gene (reference sequence). The CDR3 runs to 13 residues. V lost 1 base, J lost 3 bases, and 0 bases stayed unmatched. In DNA form, the CDR3 reads TGCAGTGCTAGAGGGACAGGGGGCTACGAGCAGTACTTC. Its translation: CSARGTGGYEQYF.

V usage is TRBV27 and J usage is TRBJ2-7; 9 positions match TRBD1. Germline trimming cut 5 bases from V and 4 bases from J; bases unmatched to any gene: 9. Germline values: CDR1 MNHEY, CDR2 SMNVEV (reference sequence). The CDR3 is made up of 15 amino acids. The CDR3 sequence is CASSLSGTGRYEQYF. The CDR3 nucleotides are TGTGCCAGCAGTCTCTCCGGGACAGGGCGTTACGAGCAGTACTTC.

This clonotype was picked up many times. Here the CDR3 reads CASSREVAANYGYTF. The CDR3, as DNA: TGTGCCAGCAGCCGAGAAGTGGCAGCTAACTATGGCTACACCTTC. The chain links TRBV4-2 to TRBJ1-2, with unresolved D. This CDR3 comprises 15 residues. The ends were cut back, 4 bases at V and 0 bases at J, with 12 bases in the middle. Germline V gives CDR1 LGHNA, CDR2 YNFKEQ.